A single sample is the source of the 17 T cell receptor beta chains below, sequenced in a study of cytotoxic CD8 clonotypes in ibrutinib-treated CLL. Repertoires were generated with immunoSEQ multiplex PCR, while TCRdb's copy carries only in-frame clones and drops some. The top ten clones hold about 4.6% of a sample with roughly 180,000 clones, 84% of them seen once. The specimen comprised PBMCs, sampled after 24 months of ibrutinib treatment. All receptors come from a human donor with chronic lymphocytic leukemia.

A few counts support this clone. CDR3 protein: CASRLTGGSVSGANVLTF. The CDR3 DNA sequence: TGCGCCAGCAGGTTGACAGGCGGATCCGTCTCTGGGGCCAACGTCCTGACTTTC. The genes are TRBV5-1 and TRBJ2-6; a possible D gene is TRBD1 (6 bases). Germline CDR1 and CDR2: SGHRS and YFSETQ. V lost 5 bases and J 0 bases, leaving 18 bases between the germline ends. The CDR3 runs to 18 residues.

The CDR3 DNA is TGTGCCAGTAGTATGGGGCAGGGAGGCGCAGATACGCAGTATTTT. It encodes CASSMGQGGADTQYF. The chain has TRBV19 and TRBJ2-3; the D gene is possibly TRBD2 (6 bases). Germline assignment: CDR1 LNHDA and CDR2 SQIVND (reference sequence). V lost 3 bases, J lost 4 bases, and 14 bases lay in between. This CDR3 has 15 residues.

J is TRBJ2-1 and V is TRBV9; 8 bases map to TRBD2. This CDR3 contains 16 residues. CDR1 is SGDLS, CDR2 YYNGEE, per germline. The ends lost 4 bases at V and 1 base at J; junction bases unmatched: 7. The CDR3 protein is CASSPSGSRSYNEQFF. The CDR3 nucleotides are TGTGCCAGCAGCCCGAGCGGGAGTAGGTCCTACAATGAGCAGTTCTTC.

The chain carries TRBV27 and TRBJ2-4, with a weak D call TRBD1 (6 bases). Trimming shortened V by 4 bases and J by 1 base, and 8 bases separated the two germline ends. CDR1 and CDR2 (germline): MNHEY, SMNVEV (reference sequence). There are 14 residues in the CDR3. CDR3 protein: CASSSGVAKNIQYF. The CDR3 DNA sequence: TGTGCCAGCAGTTCAGGGGTTGCCAAAAACATTCAGTACTTC.

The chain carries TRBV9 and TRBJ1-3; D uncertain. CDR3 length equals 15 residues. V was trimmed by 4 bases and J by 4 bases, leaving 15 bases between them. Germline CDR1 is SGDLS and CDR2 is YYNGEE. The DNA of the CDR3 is TGTGCCAGCAGCTTAAGTGTGGGAAGAGGAAACACCATATATTTT. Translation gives CASSLSVGRGNTIYF.

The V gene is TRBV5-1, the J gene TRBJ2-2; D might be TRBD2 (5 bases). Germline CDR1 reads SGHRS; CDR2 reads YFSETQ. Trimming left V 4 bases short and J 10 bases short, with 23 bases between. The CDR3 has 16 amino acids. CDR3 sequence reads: CASSQGLSPRSEELFF. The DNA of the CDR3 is TGCGCCAGCAGCCAAGGACTGTCCCCTCGTAGTGAGGAGCTGTTTTTT.

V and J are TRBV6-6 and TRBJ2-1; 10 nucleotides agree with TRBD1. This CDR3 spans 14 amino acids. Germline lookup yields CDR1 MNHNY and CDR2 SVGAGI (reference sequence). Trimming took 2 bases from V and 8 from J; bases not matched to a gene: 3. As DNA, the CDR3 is TGTGCCAGCAGTTACGAGACAGGGGGCCATGAGCAGTTCTTC. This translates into CASSYETGGHEQFF.

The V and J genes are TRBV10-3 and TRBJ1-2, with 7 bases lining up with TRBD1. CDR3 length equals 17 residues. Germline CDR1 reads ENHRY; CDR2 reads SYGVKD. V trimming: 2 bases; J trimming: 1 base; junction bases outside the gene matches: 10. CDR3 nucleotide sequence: TGTGCCATCAGTGAGCGATCGGGGACAGTGCTTAACTATGGCTACACCTTC. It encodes CAISERSGTVLNYGYTF.

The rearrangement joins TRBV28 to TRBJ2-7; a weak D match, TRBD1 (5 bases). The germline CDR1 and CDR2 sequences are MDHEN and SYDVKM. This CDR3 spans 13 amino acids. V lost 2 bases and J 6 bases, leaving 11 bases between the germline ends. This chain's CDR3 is CASSLAGIGEQYF. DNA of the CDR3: TGTGCCAGCAGTTTAGCAGGGATCGGCGAGCAGTACTTC.

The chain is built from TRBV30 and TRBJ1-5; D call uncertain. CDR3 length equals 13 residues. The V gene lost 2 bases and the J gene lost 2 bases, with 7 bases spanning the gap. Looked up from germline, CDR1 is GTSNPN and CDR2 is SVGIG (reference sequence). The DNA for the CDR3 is TGTGCCTGGAGTAGGAAAGGCAATCAGCCCCAGCATTTT. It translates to CAWSRKGNQPQHF.

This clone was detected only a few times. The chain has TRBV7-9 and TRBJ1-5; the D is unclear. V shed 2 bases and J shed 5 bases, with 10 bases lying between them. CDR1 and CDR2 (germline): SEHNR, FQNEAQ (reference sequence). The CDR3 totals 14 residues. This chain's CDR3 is CASSLIPGDQPQHF. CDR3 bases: TGTGCCAGCAGCTTAATCCCGGGAGATCAGCCCCAGCATTTT.

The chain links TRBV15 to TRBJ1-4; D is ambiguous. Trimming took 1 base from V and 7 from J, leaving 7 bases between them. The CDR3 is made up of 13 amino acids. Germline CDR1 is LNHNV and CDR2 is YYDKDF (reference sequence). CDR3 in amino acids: CATSRGGPEKLFF. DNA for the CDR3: TGTGCCACCAGCAGAGGAGGGCCTGAAAAACTGTTTTTT.

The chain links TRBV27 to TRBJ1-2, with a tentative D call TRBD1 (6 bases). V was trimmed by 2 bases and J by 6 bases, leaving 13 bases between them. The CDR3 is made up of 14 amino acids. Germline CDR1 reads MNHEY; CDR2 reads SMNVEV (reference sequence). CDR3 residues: CASSLDTGLNGYTF. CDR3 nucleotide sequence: TGTGCCAGCAGTTTAGATACAGGGCTGAATGGCTACACCTTC.

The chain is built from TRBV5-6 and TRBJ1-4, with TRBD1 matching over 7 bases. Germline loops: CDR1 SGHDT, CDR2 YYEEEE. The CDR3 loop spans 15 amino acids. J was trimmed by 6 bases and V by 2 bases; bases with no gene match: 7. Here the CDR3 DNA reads TGTGCCAGCAGCTTTTGGACAGGTGGACATGAAAAACTGTTTTTT. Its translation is CASSFWTGGHEKLFF.

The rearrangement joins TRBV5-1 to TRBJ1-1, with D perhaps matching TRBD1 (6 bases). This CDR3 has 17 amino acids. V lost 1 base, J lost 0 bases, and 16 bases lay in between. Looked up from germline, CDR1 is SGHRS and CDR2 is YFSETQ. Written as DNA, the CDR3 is TGCGCCAGCAGCTTGCTCCAGCTTCAGGGGATGAACACTGAAGCTTTCTTT. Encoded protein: CASSLLQLQGMNTEAFF. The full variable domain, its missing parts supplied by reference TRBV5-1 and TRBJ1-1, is KAGVTQTPRYLIKTRGQQVTLSCSPISGHRSVSWYQQTPGQGLQFLFEYFSETQRNKGNFPGRFSGRQFSNSRSEMNVSTLELGDSALYLCASSLLQLQGMNTEAFFGQGTRLTVV.

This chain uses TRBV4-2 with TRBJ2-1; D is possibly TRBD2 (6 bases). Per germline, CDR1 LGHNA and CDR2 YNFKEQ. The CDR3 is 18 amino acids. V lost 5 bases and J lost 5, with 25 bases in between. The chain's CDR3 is CASSLRPWRGMENNEQFF. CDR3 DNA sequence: TGTGCCAGCAGCTTGAGACCCTGGCGCGGGATGGAGAACAATGAGCAGTTCTTC.

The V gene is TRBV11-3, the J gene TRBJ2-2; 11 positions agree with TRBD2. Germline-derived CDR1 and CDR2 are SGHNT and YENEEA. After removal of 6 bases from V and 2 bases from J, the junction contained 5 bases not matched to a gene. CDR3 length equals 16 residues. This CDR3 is CASRAGTSGNTGELFF. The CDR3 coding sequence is TGTGCCAGCAGGGCCGGGACTAGCGGAAACACCGGGGAGCTGTTTTTT.